Listed below are T cell receptor beta chains from one sample, sequenced in a study of a mutant IDH1 vaccine in newly diagnosed glioma. The antigens for these receptors are not known. TCRdb keeps only in-frame clones here, not all; method: immunoSEQ multiplex PCR. Of 35,000 or so clones listed, roughly 80% are singletons. The material was peripheral blood mononuclear cells (PBMCs), obtained from a glioma patient whose treatment included an IDH1 peptide vaccine. All receptors come from a woman between 25 and 40 years old with glioma. Some clones in this sample may be carry-over from other donors' samples. Both conserved end residues are part of each CDR3. The D gene is left open where the match is weak. Only part of the rows carry a size: once, few, many, or a class if the clone is expanded.

J: TRBJ1-1; D: -; V: TRBV9; size: -; DNA: TGTGCCAGCAGCGTAGATTGGGGAGAAGCTTTCTTT; CDR3: CASSVDWGEAFF
J: TRBJ1-3; D: -; V: TRBV6-1; size: -; DNA: TGTGCCAGCAGTGAGCCAGGCTCTGGAAACACCATATATTTT; CDR3: CASSEPGSGNTIYF
J: TRBJ1-1; D: -; V: TRBV7-8; size: -; DNA: TGTGCCAGCAGCTTAGAGGGGTACCAAGAAGCTTTCTTT; CDR3: CASSLEGYQEAFF
J: TRBJ2-7; D: TRBD2; V: TRBV5-1; size: once; DNA: TGCGCCAGCAGCTTGGCTAGCGGGAACTACGAGCAGTACTTC; CDR3: CASSLASGNYEQYF
J: TRBJ2-1; D: TRBD2; V: TRBV13; size: -; DNA: TGTGCCAGCAGCTTAGGCCGGAGCGGGAGGTTCAATGAGCAGTTCTTC; CDR3: CASSLGRSGRFNEQFF
J: TRBJ1-1; D: TRBD1; V: TRBV28; size: -; DNA: TGTGCCAGCAGTTTCCCCCGACAGGGGGCTGAAGCTTTCTTT; CDR3: CASSFPRQGAEAFF
J: TRBJ1-4; D: -; V: TRBV5-5; size: -; DNA: TGTGCCAGCAGCTTGAGGGGCCAAGCGGTTAATGAAAAACTGTTTTTT; CDR3: CASSLRGQAVNEKLFF
J: TRBJ1-1; D: -; V: TRBV7-9; size: few; DNA: TGTGCCAGCAGCTTACTTGAAGCTTTCTTT; CDR3: CASSLLEAFF
J: TRBJ1-1; D: -; V: TRBV19; size: few; DNA: TGTGCCAGTAGTACCGTGAGGAGCCTGAACACTGAAGCTTTCTTT; CDR3: CASSTVRSLNTEAFF
J: TRBJ2-1; D: TRBD1; V: TRBV29-1; size: -; DNA: TGCAGCGTTGAGAGACAGGGGACGGGGGAGCAGTTCTTC; CDR3: CSVERQGTGEQFF
J: TRBJ2-3; D: -; V: TRBV6-1; size: -; DNA: TGTGCCAGCAGTGAAGGATTGGGGGCAGATACGCAGTATTTT; CDR3: CASSEGLGADTQYF
J: TRBJ1-2; D: TRBD1; V: TRBV6-5; size: few; DNA: TGTGCCAGCTGGACAGGGTCCTATGGCTACACCTTC; CDR3: CASWTGSYGYTF
J: TRBJ2-7; D: -; V: TRBV11-2; size: -; DNA: TGTGCCAGCAGCTTAGTAGGGGGTGACACAACCGACGAGCAGTACTTC; CDR3: CASSLVGGDTTDEQYF
J: TRBJ1-5; D: -; V: TRBV9; size: -; DNA: TGTGCCAGCAGCGTAAGAAGGAGGTCGGAGGATCAGCCCCAGCATTTT; CDR3: CASSVRRRSEDQPQHF
J: TRBJ2-1; D: TRBD2; V: TRBV4-1; size: -; DNA: TGCGCCAGCAGCCAAGACCGCGGGAGGGCCTCCAATGAGCAGTTCTTC; CDR3: CASSQDRGRASNEQFF
J: TRBJ2-3; D: -; V: TRBV10-3; size: -; DNA: TGTGCCATCAGTGAGTCGCGGGATACGCAGTATTTT; CDR3: CAISESRDTQYF
J: TRBJ2-2; D: -; V: TRBV2; size: -; DNA: TGTGCCAGCCACCCGAACACCGGGGAGCTGTTTTTT; CDR3: CASHPNTGELFF
J: TRBJ1-1; D: TRBD1; V: TRBV5-4; size: medium-sized; DNA: TGTGCCAGCAGCACCCGGACAGGCCCCACAGCTTTCTTT; CDR3: CASSTRTGPTAFF
J: TRBJ2-5; D: -; V: TRBV10-2; size: -; DNA: TGCGCCACCCAGGGGGGAGGGCAAGAGACCCAGTACTTC; CDR3: CATQGGGQETQYF
J: TRBJ2-1; D: TRBD2; V: TRBV19; size: -; DNA: TGTGCCACTCAGCGGGAGGGCCTTCTTAATGAGCAGTTCTTC; CDR3: CATQREGLLNEQFF
J: TRBJ2-3; D: TRBD2; V: TRBV6-5; size: -; DNA: TGTGCCAGCGGGCTCTTAGCGGGAGCCACAGATACGCAGTATTTT; CDR3: CASGLLAGATDTQYF
J: TRBJ1-3; D: TRBD1; V: TRBV28; size: few; DNA: TGTGCCAGCAGTTCAATATCCCCCGGGCAGGGGGCACAAGGAAACACCATATATTTT; CDR3: CASSSISPGQGAQGNTIYF
J: TRBJ2-7; D: TRBD2; V: TRBV18; size: -; DNA: TGTGCCAGCTCGCCGACTAGCGGGAGGTCCGAGCAGTACTTC; CDR3: CASSPTSGRSEQYF
J: TRBJ2-3; D: -; V: TRBV4-1; size: -; DNA: TGCGCCAGCAGCCTTCGACCTGATGATACGCAGTATTTT; CDR3: CASSLRPDDTQYF
J: TRBJ2-3; D: -; V: TRBV5-4; size: -; DNA: TGTGCCAGCAGCTTGGGGGGCTCTAGCACAGATACGCAGTATTTT; CDR3: CASSLGGSSTDTQYF
J: TRBJ1-3; D: -; V: TRBV27; size: -; DNA: TGTGCCAGCAGTTTATCCCAGGGAAACACCATATATTTT; CDR3: CASSLSQGNTIYF
J: TRBJ1-2; D: -; V: TRBV27; size: -; DNA: TGTGCCAGCAGTTTAGCCAGATATGCTACTAACTATGGCTACACCTTC; CDR3: CASSLARYATNYGYTF
J: TRBJ2-7; D: -; V: TRBV6-6; size: -; DNA: TGTGCCAGCAGTTACGGGTGGGAGCAGTACTTC; CDR3: CASSYGWEQYF
J: TRBJ2-1; D: -; V: TRBV7-9; size: -; DNA: TGTGCCAGCAGCCCGAGGCGGGACTTCCCGAACAATGAGCAGTTCTTC; CDR3: CASSPRRDFPNNEQFF
J: TRBJ1-1; D: -; V: TRBV18; size: few; DNA: TGTGCCAGCTCACCGCTAGGGTCCGGGAGCACTGAAGCTTTCTTT; CDR3: CASSPLGSGSTEAFF
J: TRBJ1-1; D: -; V: TRBV7-9; size: -; DNA: TGTGCCAGCAGCCGGGACTCATGGACTGAAGCTTTCTTT; CDR3: CASSRDSWTEAFF
J: TRBJ2-3; D: -; V: TRBV30; size: -; DNA: TGTGCCTGGAGTCTGGGATTGAGAGGGACAGATACGCAGTATTTT; CDR3: CAWSLGLRGTDTQYF
J: TRBJ1-4; D: TRBD1; V: TRBV28; size: once; DNA: TGTGCCACAGGACAGGCCCATGAAAAACTGTTTTTT; CDR3: CATGQAHEKLFF
J: TRBJ2-5; D: -; V: TRBV5-4; size: -; DNA: TGTGCCAGCAGCTTGTACCAGGGTCACCAAGAGACCCAGTACTTC; CDR3: CASSLYQGHQETQYF
J: TRBJ1-5; D: -; V: TRBV18; size: few; DNA: TGTGCCAGCTCATCAGGACACTTACAGCATTTT; CDR3: CASSSGHLQHF
J: TRBJ1-1; D: -; V: TRBV7-3; size: -; DNA: TGTGCCAGCAGCTTAAGGCGGGGGGGGCGGAACTCGCCCGGTGTTACTGAAGCTTTCTTT; CDR3: CASSLRRGGRNSPGVTEAFF
J: TRBJ2-5; D: TRBD1; V: TRBV7-9; size: -; DNA: TGTGCCAGCAGCTCCCCGACAGGGGGGCCCCAAGAGACCCAGTACTTC; CDR3: CASSSPTGGPQETQYF
J: TRBJ2-3; D: -; V: TRBV30; size: -; DNA: TGTGCCTGGAGTTCAGGAAGGGGGACAGATACGCAGTATTTT; CDR3: CAWSSGRGTDTQYF
J: TRBJ2-7; D: -; V: TRBV19; size: few; DNA: TGTGCCAGTAGTATCCCATGGACGGCGGGGGAGCAGTACTTC; CDR3: CASSIPWTAGEQYF
J: TRBJ2-3; D: TRBD2; V: TRBV4-1; size: once; DNA: TGCGCCAGCAGCCCCCATCCCGCTAGCGGGAGCGCAGATACGCAGTATTTT; CDR3: CASSPHPASGSADTQYF
J: TRBJ2-6; D: TRBD1; V: TRBV10-1; size: -; DNA: TGCGCCAGCAGTGACGGGACAGGCTCTGGGGCCAACGTCCTGACTTTC; CDR3: CASSDGTGSGANVLTF
J: TRBJ1-2; D: -; V: TRBV19; size: once; DNA: TGTGCCAGTAGTTCGACGGAGAGCTATGGCTACACCTTC; CDR3: CASSSTESYGYTF
J: TRBJ1-2; D: -; V: TRBV6-1; size: -; DNA: TGTGCCAGTACAGACCGTGTCGTGAAATGGGGCTACACCTTC; CDR3: CASTDRVVKWGYTF
J: TRBJ2-2; D: TRBD1; V: TRBV5-6; size: -; DNA: TGTGCCAGCAGCCCCGGGACAGGGTCTGTCACCGGGGAGCTGTTTTTT; CDR3: CASSPGTGSVTGELFF
J: TRBJ2-3; D: TRBD2; V: TRBV2; size: -; DNA: TGTGCCAGCATTCAAGCGGGGCCCACAGATACGCAGTATTTT; CDR3: CASIQAGPTDTQYF
J: TRBJ2-3; D: TRBD2; V: TRBV29-1; size: -; DNA: TGCAGCGTTGTTCCCCGTAGCGGGACTGCAGATACGCAGTATTTT; CDR3: CSVVPRSGTADTQYF
J: TRBJ2-5; D: -; V: TRBV7-7; size: -; DNA: TGTGCTAGCAGAGTCTTGGGGCGGGGAGAGACCCAGTACTTC; CDR3: CASRVLGRGETQYF
J: TRBJ1-1; D: TRBD1; V: TRBV19; size: few; DNA: TGTGCCAGTAGCCCGATGTGGACAGGGATGAACACTGAAGCTTTCTTT; CDR3: CASSPMWTGMNTEAFF
J: TRBJ1-1; D: -; V: TRBV2; size: -; DNA: TGTGCCAGCAGTGTGCGGGCGACAAAGAACACTGAAGCTTTCTTT; CDR3: CASSVRATKNTEAFF
J: TRBJ1-3; D: -; V: TRBV2; size: -; DNA: TGTGCCAGCAACCCCCCGGGACGTGGAAACACCATATATTTT; CDR3: CASNPPGRGNTIYF
J: TRBJ2-1; D: TRBD2; V: TRBV11-3; size: -; DNA: TGTGCCAGCAGCTTAAGGGCGGGAGTAAATGAGCAGTTCTTC; CDR3: CASSLRAGVNEQFF
J: TRBJ2-1; D: -; V: TRBV19; size: -; DNA: TGTGCCAGTAGTCCTGGGGGAAGCAATGAGCAGTTCTTC; CDR3: CASSPGGSNEQFF
J: TRBJ1-5; D: -; V: TRBV6-6; size: few; DNA: TGTGCCAGCAGTTACAAAGCAGGCGTTAGCAATCAGCCCCAGCATTTT; CDR3: CASSYKAGVSNQPQHF
J: TRBJ2-2; D: -; V: TRBV5-1; size: -; DNA: TGCGCCAGCAGCGGAACTAGAAATGCGGCCGGGGAGCTGTTTTTT; CDR3: CASSGTRNAAGELFF
J: TRBJ2-7; D: -; V: TRBV27; size: -; DNA: TGTGCCAGCAGTTCCTCGGAGGGGCCGCTAGCCTACGAGCAGTACTTC; CDR3: CASSSSEGPLAYEQYF